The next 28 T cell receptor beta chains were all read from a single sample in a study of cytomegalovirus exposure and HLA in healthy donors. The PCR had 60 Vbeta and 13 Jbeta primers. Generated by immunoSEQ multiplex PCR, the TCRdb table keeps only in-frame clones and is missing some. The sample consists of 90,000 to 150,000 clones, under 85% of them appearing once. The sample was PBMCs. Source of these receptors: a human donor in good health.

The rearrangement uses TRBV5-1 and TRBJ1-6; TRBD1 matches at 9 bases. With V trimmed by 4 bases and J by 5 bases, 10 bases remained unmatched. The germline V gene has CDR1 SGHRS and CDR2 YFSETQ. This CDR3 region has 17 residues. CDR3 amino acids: CASSPGRQGGNNSPLHF. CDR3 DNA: TGCGCCAGCAGCCCGGGAAGACAGGGGGGAAATAATTCACCCCTCCACTTT.

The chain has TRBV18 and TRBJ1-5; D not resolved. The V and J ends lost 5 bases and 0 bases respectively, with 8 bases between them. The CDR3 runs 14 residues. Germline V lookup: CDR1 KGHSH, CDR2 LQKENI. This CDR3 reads CASSDTSSNQPQHF. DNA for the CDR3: TGTGCCAGCTCAGATACGAGTAGCAATCAGCCCCAGCATTTT. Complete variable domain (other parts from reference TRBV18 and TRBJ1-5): NAGVMQNPRHLVRRRGQEARLRCSPMKGHSHVYWYRQLPEEGLKFMVYLQKENIIDESGMPKERFSAEFPKEGPSILRIQQVVRGDSAAYFCASSDTSSNQPQHFGDGTRLSIL.

Here the CDR3 reads CASSIQGDPYGYTF. The DNA for the CDR3 is TGTGCCAGCAGTATACAGGGGGATCCCTATGGCTACACCTTC. This chain links TRBV2 with TRBJ1-2; 8 positions match TRBD1. Germline trimming cut 5 bases from V and 4 bases from J; bases unmatched to any gene: 6. This CDR3 spans 14 amino acids. CDR1 and CDR2 from the germline V gene are SNHLY and FYNNEI.

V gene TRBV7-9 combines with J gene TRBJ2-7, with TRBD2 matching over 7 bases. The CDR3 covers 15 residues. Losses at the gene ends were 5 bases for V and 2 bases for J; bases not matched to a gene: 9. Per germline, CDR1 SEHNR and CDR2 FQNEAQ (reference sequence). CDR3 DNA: TGTGCCAGCAGCGGGCGGGGGAAGGGCACCTACGAGCAGTACTTC. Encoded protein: CASSGRGKGTYEQYF.

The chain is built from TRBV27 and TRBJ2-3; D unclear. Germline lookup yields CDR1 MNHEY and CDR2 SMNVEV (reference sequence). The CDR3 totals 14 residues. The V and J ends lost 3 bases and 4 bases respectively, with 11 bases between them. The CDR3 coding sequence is TGTGCCAGCAGTTTTCAGGTCGGCCCAGATACGCAGTATTTT. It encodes CASSFQVGPDTQYF.

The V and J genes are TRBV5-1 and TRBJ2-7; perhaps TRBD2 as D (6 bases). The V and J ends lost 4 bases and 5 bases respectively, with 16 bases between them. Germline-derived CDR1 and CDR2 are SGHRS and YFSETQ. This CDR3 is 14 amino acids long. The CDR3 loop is CASSRDLPGHEQYF. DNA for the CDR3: TGCGCCAGCAGCCGGGACTTACCAGGCCACGAGCAGTACTTC.

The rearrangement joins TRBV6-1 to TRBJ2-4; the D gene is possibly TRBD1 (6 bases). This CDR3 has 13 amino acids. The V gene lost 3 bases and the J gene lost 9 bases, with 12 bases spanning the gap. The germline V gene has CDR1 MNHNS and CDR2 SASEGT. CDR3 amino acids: CASSDRGRGIQYF. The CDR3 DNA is TGTGCCAGCAGTGACAGGGGACGGGGCATTCAGTACTTC.

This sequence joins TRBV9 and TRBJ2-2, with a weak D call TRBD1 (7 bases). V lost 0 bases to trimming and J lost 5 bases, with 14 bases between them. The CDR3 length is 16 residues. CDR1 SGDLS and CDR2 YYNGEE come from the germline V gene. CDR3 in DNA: TGTGCCAGCAGCGTAGCGGGGGACAGCGGAACCGGGGAGCTGTTTTTT. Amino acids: CASSVAGDSGTGELFF.

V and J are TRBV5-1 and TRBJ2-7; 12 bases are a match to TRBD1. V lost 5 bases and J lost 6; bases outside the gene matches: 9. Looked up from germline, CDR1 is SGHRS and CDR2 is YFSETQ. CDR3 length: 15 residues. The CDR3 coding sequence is TGCGCCAGCAGTTCCTTGGGACAGGGGGCATCCGAGCAGTACTTC. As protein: CASSSLGQGASEQYF.

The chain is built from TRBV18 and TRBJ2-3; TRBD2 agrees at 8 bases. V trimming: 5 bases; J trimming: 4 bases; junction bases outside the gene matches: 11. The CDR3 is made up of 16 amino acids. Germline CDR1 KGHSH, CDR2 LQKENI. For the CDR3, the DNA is TGTGCCAGCTCAGAAGGACTAGCTTCGTATGCAGATACGCAGTATTTT. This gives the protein CASSEGLASYADTQYF.

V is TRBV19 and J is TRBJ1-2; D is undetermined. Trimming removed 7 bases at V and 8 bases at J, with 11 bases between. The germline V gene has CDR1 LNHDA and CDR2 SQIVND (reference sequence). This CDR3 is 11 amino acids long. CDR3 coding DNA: TGTGCCAGTACCACCGCGTTCGGCTACACCTTC. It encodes CASTTAFGYTF.

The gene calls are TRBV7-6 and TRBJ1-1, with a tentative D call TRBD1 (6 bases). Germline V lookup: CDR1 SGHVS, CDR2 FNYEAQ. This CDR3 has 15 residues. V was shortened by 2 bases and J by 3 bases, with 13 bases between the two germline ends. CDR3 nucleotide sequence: TGTGCCAGCAGCTTACAACAGGGAGTCGACACTGAAGCTTTCTTT. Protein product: CASSLQQGVDTEAFF. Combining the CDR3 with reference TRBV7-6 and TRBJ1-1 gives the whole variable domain GAGVSQSPRYKVTKRGQDVALRCDPISGHVSLYWYRQALGQGPEFLTYFNYEAQQDKSGLPNDRFSAERPEGSISTLTIQRTEQRDSAMYRCASSLQQGVDTEAFFGQGTRLTVV.

The CDR3: CASSLGYNRIIQETQYF. The CDR3 coding sequence is TGTGCCAGCAGTTTAGGTTATAACAGAATAATCCAAGAGACCCAGTACTTC. The chain is built from TRBV27 and TRBJ2-5; D gene unclear. The CDR3 has 17 amino acids. From germline, CDR1 is MNHEY and CDR2 SMNVEV (reference sequence). Trimming pared 2 bases from V and 1 base from J, leaving 17 bases between.

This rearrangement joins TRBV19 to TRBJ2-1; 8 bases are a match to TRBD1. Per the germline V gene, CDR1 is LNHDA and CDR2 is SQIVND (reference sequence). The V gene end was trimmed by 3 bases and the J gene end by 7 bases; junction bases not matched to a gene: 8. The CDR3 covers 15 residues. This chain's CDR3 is CASSIRQGSWNEQFF. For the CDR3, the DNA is TGTGCCAGTAGTATCCGACAGGGGAGCTGGAATGAGCAGTTCTTC.

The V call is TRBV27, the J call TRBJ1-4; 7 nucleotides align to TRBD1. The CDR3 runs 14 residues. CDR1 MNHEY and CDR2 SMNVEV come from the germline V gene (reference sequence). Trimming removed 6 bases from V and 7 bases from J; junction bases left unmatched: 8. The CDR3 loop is CASRLTGPAEKLFF. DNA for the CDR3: TGTGCCAGCAGATTGACAGGGCCGGCTGAAAAACTGTTTTTT.

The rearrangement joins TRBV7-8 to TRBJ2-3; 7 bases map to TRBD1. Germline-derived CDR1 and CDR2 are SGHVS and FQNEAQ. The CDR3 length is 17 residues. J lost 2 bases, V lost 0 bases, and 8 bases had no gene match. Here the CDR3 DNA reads TGTGCCAGCAGCTTAGCGGGGCCGGGACAGTCCACAGATACGCAGTATTTT. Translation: CASSLAGPGQSTDTQYF. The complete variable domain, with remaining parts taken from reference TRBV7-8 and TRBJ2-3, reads GAGVSQSPRYKVAKRGQDVALRCDPISGHVSLFWYQQALGQGPEFLTYFQNEAQLDKSGLPSDRFFAERPEGSVSTLKIQRTQQEDSAVYLCASSLAGPGQSTDTQYFGPGTRLTVL.

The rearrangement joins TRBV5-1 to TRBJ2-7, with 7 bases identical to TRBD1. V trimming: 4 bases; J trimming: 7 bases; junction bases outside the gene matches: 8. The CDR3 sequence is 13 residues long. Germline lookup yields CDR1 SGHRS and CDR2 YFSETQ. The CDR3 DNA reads TGCGCCAGCAGCCAAGACAGGGCATGGGAGCAGTACTTC. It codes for CASSQDRAWEQYF.

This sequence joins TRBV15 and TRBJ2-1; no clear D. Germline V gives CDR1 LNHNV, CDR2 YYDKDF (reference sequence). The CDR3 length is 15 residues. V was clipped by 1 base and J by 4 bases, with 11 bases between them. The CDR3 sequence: CATSRGVQTYNEQFF. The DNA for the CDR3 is TGTGCCACCAGCAGAGGTGTCCAGACTTACAATGAGCAGTTCTTC.

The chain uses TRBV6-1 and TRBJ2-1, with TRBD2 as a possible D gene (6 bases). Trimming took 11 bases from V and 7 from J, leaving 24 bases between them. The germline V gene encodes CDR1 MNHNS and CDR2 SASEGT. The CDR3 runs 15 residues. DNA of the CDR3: TGTGCCGGCGGGGTCCGGGACGTCGGATGGAATGAGCAGTTCTTC. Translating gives CAGGVRDVGWNEQFF.

The CDR3 nucleotides are TGTGCCAGCAGCTTAGAGGACAGGGGGCACGCCGGGGAGCTGTTTTTT. As protein: CASSLEDRGHAGELFF. V is TRBV5-5 and J is TRBJ2-2; TRBD1 matches at 11 bases. The V and J ends lost 2 bases and 6 bases, in that order; junction bases with no gene match: 6. This CDR3 is 16 amino acids long. Germline lookup yields CDR1 SGHKS and CDR2 YYEKEE (reference sequence).

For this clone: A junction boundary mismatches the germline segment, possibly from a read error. The CDR3 spells CASSLQGASAQETQYF. CDR3 nucleotides: TGTGCTAGCAGCTTACAAGGGGCTAGCGCCCAAGAGACCCAGTACTTC. The chain carries TRBV7-7 and TRBJ2-5; TRBD2 is a possible D gene (6 bases). Germline lookup yields CDR1 SSHAT and CDR2 FNYEAQ (reference sequence). This CDR3 has 16 residues.

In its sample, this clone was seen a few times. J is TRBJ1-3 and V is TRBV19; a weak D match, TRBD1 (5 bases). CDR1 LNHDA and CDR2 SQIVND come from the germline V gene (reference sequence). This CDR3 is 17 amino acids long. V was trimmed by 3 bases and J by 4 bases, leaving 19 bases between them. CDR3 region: CASSMGGGRTPGNTIYF. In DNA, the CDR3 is TGTGCCAGTAGTATGGGCGGGGGGAGGACTCCCGGAAACACCATATATTTT. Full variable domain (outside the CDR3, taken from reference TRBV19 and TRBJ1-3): DGGITQSPKYLFRKEGQNVTLSCEQNLNHDAMYWYRQDPGQGLRLIYYSQIVNDFQKGDIAEGYSVSREKKESFPLTVTSAQKNPTAFYLCASSMGGGRTPGNTIYFGEGSWLTVV.

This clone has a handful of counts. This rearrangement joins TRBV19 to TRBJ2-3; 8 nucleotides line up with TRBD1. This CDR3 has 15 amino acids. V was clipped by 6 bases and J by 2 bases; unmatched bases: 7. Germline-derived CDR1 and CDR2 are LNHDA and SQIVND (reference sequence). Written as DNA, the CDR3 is TGTGCCAGTAGCCAGGACAGGGCGTCCACAGATACGCAGTATTTT. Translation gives CASSQDRASTDTQYF. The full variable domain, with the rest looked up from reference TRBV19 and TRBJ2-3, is DGGITQSPKYLFRKEGQNVTLSCEQNLNHDAMYWYRQDPGQGLRLIYYSQIVNDFQKGDIAEGYSVSREKKESFPLTVTSAQKNPTAFYLCASSQDRASTDTQYFGPGTRLTVL.

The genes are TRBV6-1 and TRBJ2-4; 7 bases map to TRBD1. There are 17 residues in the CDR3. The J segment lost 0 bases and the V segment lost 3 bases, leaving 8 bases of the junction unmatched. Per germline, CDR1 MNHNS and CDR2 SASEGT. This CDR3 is CASSETGMGLAKNIQYF. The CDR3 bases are TGTGCCAGCAGTGAGACAGGGATGGGATTAGCCAAAAACATTCAGTACTTC.

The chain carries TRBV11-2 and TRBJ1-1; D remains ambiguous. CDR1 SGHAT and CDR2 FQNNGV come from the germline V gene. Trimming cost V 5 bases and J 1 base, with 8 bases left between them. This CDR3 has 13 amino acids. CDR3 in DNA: TGTGCCAGCAGCCGACTAAGGAACACTGAAGCTTTCTTT. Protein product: CASSRLRNTEAFF.

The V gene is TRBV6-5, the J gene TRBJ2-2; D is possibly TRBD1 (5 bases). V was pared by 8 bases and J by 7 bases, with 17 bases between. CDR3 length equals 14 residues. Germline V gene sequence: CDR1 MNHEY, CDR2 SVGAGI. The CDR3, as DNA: TGTGCCAGCTCAGGGTTTTCCGCGAGCGGGGAGCTGTTTTTT. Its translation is CASSGFSASGELFF.

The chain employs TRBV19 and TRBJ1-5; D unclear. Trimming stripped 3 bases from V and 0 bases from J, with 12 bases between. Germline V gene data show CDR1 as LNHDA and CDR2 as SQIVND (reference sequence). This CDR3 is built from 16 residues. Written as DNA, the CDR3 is TGTGCCAGTAGTATGGCGGTACGCTATAGCAATCAGCCCCAGCATTTT. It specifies CASSMAVRYSNQPQHF.

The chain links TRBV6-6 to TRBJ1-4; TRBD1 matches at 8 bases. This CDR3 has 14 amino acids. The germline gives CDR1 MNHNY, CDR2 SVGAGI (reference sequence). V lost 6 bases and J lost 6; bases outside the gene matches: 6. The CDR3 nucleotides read TGTGCCAGCAGCTTAGGACAGGGCTATGAAAAACTGTTTTTT. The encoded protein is CASSLGQGYEKLFF.